Listed below are T cell receptor beta chains from one sample, sequenced in a study of radiotherapy plus CTLA-4 blockade in lung cancer. TCRdb's table, derived via immunoSEQ multiplex PCR, lists solely in-frame clones and lacks some. The top ten clones hold around 8.9% of a sample with around 40,000 clones, 60% to 80% of them seen once. Sequencing was performed on peripheral blood, taken from a patient treated with radiotherapy plus ipilimumab. The source is a human donor with non-small cell lung cancer who had stable disease on radiotherapy plus ipilimumab. The CDR3 runs from the conserved cysteine through the conserved F or W. A D gene is named only where the DNA matches it firmly. Clone size, where shown, is once, few, many, or a class for clones that have expanded.

abundance | j_gene | d_gene | v_gene | CDR3aa | CDR3nt
NA | TRBJ2-5 | TRBD2 | TRBV12-5 | CASGLSRPSGGAQTQYF | TGTGCTAGTGGTTTGTCTCGCCCTAGCGGGGGGGCGCAGACCCAGTACTTC
NA | TRBJ1-1 | TRBD1 | TRBV29-1 | CSGDRGPTEAFF | TGCAGCGGGGACAGGGGGCCGACTGAAGCTTTCTTT
NA | TRBJ2-3 | TRBD2 | TRBV10-1 | CARRGGTDTQYF | TGCGCCAGGCGGGGGGGCACAGATACGCAGTATTTT
NA | TRBJ1-2 | NA | TRBV19 | CASSPDGGYGYTF | TGTGCCAGTAGTCCCGACGGGGGTTATGGCTACACCTTC
NA | TRBJ2-1 | TRBD1 | TRBV5-1 | CASRITGTVYNEQFF | TGCGCCAGCAGAATAACCGGGACAGTTTACAATGAGCAGTTCTTC
NA | TRBJ1-1 | NA | TRBV5-8 | CASSPGWQGRTKNTEAFF | TGTGCCAGCAGCCCAGGATGGCAGGGGCGAACTAAGAACACTGAAGCTTTCTTT
NA | TRBJ1-2 | NA | TRBV20-1 | CSVGGAHGYTF | TGCAGTGTGGGGGGGGCGCATGGCTACACCTTC
NA | TRBJ1-1 | TRBD1 | TRBV30 | CAWKQGVGTEAFF | TGTGCCTGGAAACAGGGGGTCGGCACTGAAGCTTTCTTT
once | TRBJ1-2 | NA | TRBV5-1 | CASSFQGKNGYTF | TGCGCCAGCAGCTTCCAGGGGAAGAATGGCTACACCTTC
few | TRBJ1-2 | NA | TRBV7-8 | CASSQLGGGVGGYTF | TGTGCCAGCAGCCAACTTGGAGGGGGGGTTGGTGGCTACACCTTC
NA | TRBJ2-5 | TRBD2 | TRBV5-1 | CASSPLGTIQETQYF | TGCGCCAGCAGCCCCCTCGGGACTATACAAGAGACCCAGTACTTC
NA | TRBJ1-2 | NA | TRBV5-4 | CASSSTGANYGYTF | TGTGCCAGCAGCTCGACAGGAGCTAACTATGGCTACACCTTC
few | TRBJ1-5 | TRBD1 | TRBV4-1 | CASSLGQRNQPQHF | TGCGCCAGCAGCCTGGGACAGCGCAATCAGCCCCAGCATTTT
NA | TRBJ1-2 | NA | TRBV7-8 | CASSLARAGYGYTF | TGTGCCAGCAGCTTAGCGCGGGCAGGATATGGCTACACCTTC
NA | TRBJ1-1 | TRBD1 | TRBV5-1 | CASSRQGGVRTEAFF | TGCGCCAGCAGCCGGCAGGGGGGCGTTCGCACTGAAGCTTTCTTT
NA | TRBJ1-2 | TRBD1 | TRBV7-2 | CASSLGVGDREVANYGYTF | TGTGCCAGCAGCTTAGGTGTAGGGGACAGGGAAGTCGCTAACTATGGCTACACCTTC
NA | TRBJ1-2 | NA | TRBV19 | CASSQENYGYTF | TGTGCCAGTAGTCAGGAAAACTATGGCTACACCTTC
once | TRBJ2-7 | NA | TRBV7-9 | CASSSNRGLYEQYF | TGTGCCAGCAGCTCGAATAGGGGACTCTACGAGCAGTACTTC
few | TRBJ1-5 | NA | TRBV4-2 | CASSQVGQNQPQHF | TGTGCCAGCAGCCAAGTTGGGCAGAATCAGCCCCAGCATTTT
NA | TRBJ1-6 | TRBD1 | TRBV18 | CASSWQGAPPLHF | TGTGCCAGCTCATGGCAGGGGGCGCCACCCCTCCACTTT
NA | TRBJ2-7 | TRBD2 | TRBV29-1 | CSVRGAGGQGNEQYF | TGCAGCGTTAGGGGAGCGGGGGGGCAGGGCAACGAGCAGTACTTC
NA | TRBJ2-1 | NA | TRBV6-1 | CASSDWGVGSYNEQFF | TGTGCCAGCAGTGATTGGGGGGTTGGATCCTACAATGAGCAGTTCTTC
NA | TRBJ1-6 | NA | TRBV2 | CASSEGQGYSPLHF | TGTGCCAGCAGTGAAGGGCAGGGTTATTCACCCCTCCACTTT
NA | TRBJ1-5 | NA | TRBV6-6 | CASRTDNQPQHF | TGTGCCAGCAGGACAGACAATCAGCCCCAGCATTTT
NA | TRBJ2-2 | NA | TRBV29-1 | CSVDSGGGDPNTGELFF | TGCAGCGTTGACTCGGGGGGCGGGGACCCGAACACCGGGGAGCTGTTTTTC
NA | TRBJ2-7 | TRBD1 | TRBV5-1 | CASSLETGTGKTYEQYF | TGCGCCAGCAGCTTGGAAACCGGGACAGGGAAGACCTACGAGCAGTACTTC
NA | TRBJ2-1 | NA | TRBV11-3 | CASSHRVSNEQFF | TGTGCCAGCAGCCACAGGGTGAGCAATGAGCAGTTCTTC
NA | TRBJ1-5 | NA | TRBV6-1 | CASSTTGEAQPQHF | TGTGCCAGCAGTACTACGGGGGAGGCTCAGCCCCAGCATTTT
few | TRBJ2-3 | TRBD2 | TRBV5-6 | CASSSLSGLRPGTQYF | TGTGCCAGCAGCTCCTTATCGGGACTACGCCCAGGTACGCAGTATTTT
NA | TRBJ1-2 | TRBD1 | TRBV28 | CASSFRDRGFYGYTF | TGTGCCAGCAGTTTTAGGGACAGGGGGTTCTATGGCTACACCTTC
NA | TRBJ1-1 | NA | TRBV5-1 | CASSLVAGAHTEAFF | TGCGCCAGCAGCTTGGTTGCGGGGGCCCACACTGAAGCTTTCTTT
NA | TRBJ1-5 | NA | TRBV28 | CASRPNSNQPQHF | TGTGCCAGCAGACCTAATAGCAATCAGCCCCAGCATTTT
NA | TRBJ2-1 | NA | TRBV6-1 | CASSVSAGSYNEQFF | TGTGCCAGCAGTGTGTCAGCGGGTTCCTACAATGAGCAGTTCTTC
NA | TRBJ1-3 | NA | TRBV27 | CASSTARNTIYF | TGTGCCAGCAGTACAGCCCGAAACACCATATATTTT
NA | TRBJ1-1 | NA | TRBV21-1 | CASSKGPDRGWKYSKGNTEAFF | TGTGCCAGCAGCAAAGGCCCCGACAGGGGATGGAAGTATAGTAAGGGAAACACTGAAGCTTTCTTT
NA | TRBJ2-7 | NA | TRBV19 | CASSPYGGTYEQYF | TGTGCCAGTAGCCCCTACGGGGGAACCTACGAGCAGTACTTC
NA | TRBJ1-5 | NA | TRBV7-2 | CASSLVSNQPQHF | TGTGCCAGCAGCTTAGTGTCGAATCAGCCCCAGCATTTT
NA | TRBJ2-5 | TRBD2 | TRBV30 | CAWSGTSGGETQYF | TGTGCCTGGAGCGGGACTAGCGGGGGAGAGACCCAGTACTTC
NA | TRBJ2-3 | TRBD2 | TRBV30 | CAWSKRPSGGARDTQYF | TGTGCCTGGAGTAAAAGGCCTAGCGGGGGGGCAAGAGATACGCAGTATTTT
NA | TRBJ1-1 | NA | TRBV5-1 | CASRGGGSNTEAFF | TGCGCCAGCAGGGGCGGGGGCTCCAACACTGAAGCTTTCTTT
NA | TRBJ2-3 | TRBD1 | TRBV6-5 | CASRTGLGTDTQYF | TGTGCCAGCAGGACAGGGCTTGGCACAGATACGCAGTATTTT
NA | TRBJ1-1 | NA | TRBV6-1 | CASSPQGWAEAFF | TGTGCCAGCAGTCCACAGGGCTGGGCTGAAGCTTTCTTT